The 27 T cell receptor beta chains below all came from one sample that was sequenced in a study of persistence of HIV-infected CD4 T cells. An overlapping HIV-1 Gag peptide pool stimulated these cells at about 0.94 ug/peptide/mL. Memory cells lacking CD40L and CD69 with high CD45RO were sorted. These TCRs are of unknown antigen specificity. Sequencing used immunoSEQ version 4 in survey mode. Repertoires were generated with immunoSEQ multiplex PCR, while TCRdb's copy carries only in-frame clones and drops some. Counted here are about 41,000 clones, around 78% occurring once; the ten biggest clones make up approximately 15%. The material was CD4+ T cells sorted from PBMCs after approximately 19-hour stimulation, obtained from a patient who received antiretroviral therapy. The receptors were sampled from an adult man with HIV who was CMV-seropositive.

In DNA, the CDR3 is TGTGCCAGCAGCATCGGGACTCGAGGCTCCTACGAGCAGTACTTC. Translated, it gives CASSIGTRGSYEQYF. The V and J genes are TRBV5-6 and TRBJ2-7, with a tentative D call TRBD2 (6 bases). V gave up 4 bases and J gave up 0 bases, with 14 bases separating them. Per the germline V gene, CDR1 is SGHDT and CDR2 is YYEEEE. The CDR3 loop spans 15 amino acids. Using reference TRBV5-6 and TRBJ2-7 for the parts outside the CDR3, the full variable domain is DAGVTQSPTHLIKTRGQQVTLRCSPKSGHDTVSWYQQALGQGPQFIFQYYEEEERQRGNFPDRFSGHQFPNYSSELNVNALLLGDSALYLCASSIGTRGSYEQYFGPGTRLTVT.

The chain links TRBV7-8 to TRBJ1-2; D call uncertain. CDR1 and CDR2 from the germline V gene are SGHVS and FQNEAQ. This CDR3 region has 12 residues. V gave up 3 bases and J gave up 5 bases, with 7 bases separating them. CDR3 nucleotides: TGTGCCAGCAGCTTGGACGGATATGGCTACACCTTC. Translated, it gives CASSLDGYGYTF.

The V gene is TRBV6-2 or TRBV6-3, the J gene TRBJ2-1, with D hard to call. Germline lookup yields CDR1 MNHEY and CDR2 SVGEGT. CDR3 size: 18 residues. V was cut by 0 bases and J by 0 bases, with 15 bases left in between. The CDR3 DNA reads TGTGCCAGCAGTTACTCGATACTCCGGCCCAGCTCCTACAATGAGCAGTTCTTC. Amino acid sequence: CASSYSILRPSSYNEQFF.

The rearrangement joins TRBV21-1 to TRBJ1-5. TRBV21-1 is a pseudogene segment. The CDR3 length is 17 residues. The CDR3 DNA sequence: TGTGCCAGCATTTCCCGAAGAGGGGAAGAAGGCAATCAGCCCCAGCATTTT. Its translation: CASISRRGEEGNQPQHF.

The chain links TRBV5-1 to TRBJ1-1; D possibly corresponds to TRBD1 (5 bases). CDR3 length: 14 residues. Germline V gene lookup returns CDR1 SGHRS and CDR2 YFSETQ. V lost 2 bases and J lost 4, with 12 bases in between. The CDR3 DNA is TGCGCCAGCAGCTTCTCCGGGGGGACCACTGAAGCTTTCTTT. Protein sequence: CASSFSGGTTEAFF.

The chain uses TRBV11-3 and TRBJ2-1; 16 bases align to TRBD2. From germline, CDR1 is SGHNT and CDR2 YENEEA. Trimming took 5 bases from V and 8 from J; bases not matched to a gene: 3. This CDR3 comprises 15 residues. The CDR3 sequence: CASSQGLAGGDEQFF. For the CDR3, the DNA is TGTGCCAGCAGCCAGGGACTAGCGGGGGGGGATGAGCAGTTCTTC.

The chain employs TRBV7-9 and TRBJ1-1, with 7 positions matching TRBD1. Germline values: CDR1 SEHNR, CDR2 FQNEAQ (reference sequence). The CDR3 length is 15 residues. V gave up 6 bases and J gave up 4 bases; unmatched junction bases: 11. CDR3 bases: TGTGCCAGCAGTCTGGAGGGGGCGCGGATCACTGAAGCTTTCTTT. As protein: CASSLEGARITEAFF.

This chain links TRBV5-1 with TRBJ1-3; tentatively, D is TRBD1 (6 bases). From germline, CDR1 is SGHRS and CDR2 YFSETQ. V lost 0 bases to trimming and J lost 0 bases, with 13 bases between them. This CDR3 is built from 17 residues. The CDR3 DNA is TGCGCCAGCAGCTTGGAGGGACACTCGAGCTCTGGAAACACCATATATTTT. Protein product: CASSLEGHSSSGNTIYF.

The table lists this clone with a few counts. This chain connects TRBV7-2 to TRBJ2-7; D might be TRBD1 (6 bases). Trimming left V 6 bases short and J 3 bases short, with 15 bases between. This CDR3 region has 14 residues. Per germline, CDR1 SGHTA and CDR2 FQGNSA. The CDR3 loop is CASSYRVVGYEQYF. Here the CDR3 DNA reads TGTGCCAGCAGTTACAGGGTAGTTGGCTACGAGCAGTACTTC.

This chain connects TRBV3-1 (or the pseudogene TRBV3-2) to TRBJ2-7, with D unresolved. V lost 6 bases and J lost 6, with 15 bases in between. This CDR3 contains 13 residues. CDR1 LGHDT and CDR2 YNNKEL come from the germline V gene (reference sequence). Here the CDR3 DNA reads TGTGCCAGCAGTCGTTCCGGACCTGCCGAGCAGTACTTC. Translating gives CASSRSGPAEQYF.

The chain combines TRBV27 with TRBJ2-2, with 7 nucleotides matching TRBD2. The CDR3 covers 16 residues. V shed 3 bases, J shed 6 bases, and the junction held 10 bases outside the gene matches. Germline assignment: CDR1 MNHEY and CDR2 SMNVEV (reference sequence). CDR3 DNA sequence: TGTGCCAGCAGTTTCGCGGGAGTGACTATAGCCGGGGAGCTGTTTTTT. Its protein is CASSFAGVTIAGELFF.

The J gene is TRBJ2-1, the V gene TRBV5-5; D possibly corresponds to TRBD1 (6 bases). Trimming removed 3 bases at V and 1 base at J, with 11 bases between. The CDR3 is made up of 15 amino acids. Germline V gene lookup returns CDR1 SGHKS and CDR2 YYEKEE (reference sequence). This chain's CDR3 is CASSSQDRSYNEQFF. The CDR3 DNA sequence: TGTGCCAGCAGCTCCCAGGACAGATCCTACAATGAGCAGTTCTTC.

The chain is built from TRBV4-1 and TRBJ2-1; no reliable D call. V lost 8 bases and J lost 6, with 5 bases in between. This CDR3 is 10 amino acids long. Germline CDR1 and CDR2: MGHRA and YSYEKL. The CDR3, as DNA: TGCGCCAGCGGGATCAATGAGCAGTTCTTC. Translation: CASGINEQFF.

The gene calls are TRBV27 and TRBJ2-1, with TRBD2 matching over 10 bases. CDR3 length: 15 residues. V was clipped by 5 bases and J by 5 bases; unmatched bases: 6. CDR1 is MNHEY, CDR2 SMNVEV, per germline (reference sequence). CDR3 nucleotides: TGTGCCAGCAGTCCCCCGGGACTAGCGAACAATGAGCAGTTCTTC. Translated: CASSPPGLANNEQFF.

This chain uses TRBV20-1 with TRBJ1-6; D is ambiguous. The CDR3 is 11 residues long. V dropped 3 bases and J dropped 14 bases, with 11 bases sitting between them. From germline, CDR1 is DFQATT and CDR2 SNEGSKA (reference sequence). In DNA, the CDR3 is TGCAGTGCTAGTTCCCATCTAGCCCTCCACTTT. It translates to CSASSHLALHF.

V gene TRBV18 combines with J gene TRBJ1-5; D might be TRBD1 (5 bases). Per germline, CDR1 KGHSH and CDR2 LQKENI. V lost 6 bases and J lost 6, with 21 bases in between. The CDR3 runs to 16 residues. The CDR3 DNA sequence: TGTGCCAGCTCCTGGGAGAGGGGTCCTTCTTCTCAGCCCCAGCATTTT. Amino acids: CASSWERGPSSQPQHF.

In this sample, this clone turned up a few times. The chain is built from TRBV6-6 and TRBJ1-2; D call uncertain. CDR1 is MNHNY and CDR2 is SVGAGI in the germline V gene (reference sequence). Trimming took 2 bases from V and 10 from J, leaving 8 bases between them. The CDR3 consists of 11 residues. CDR3 residues: CASSYPAVYTF. In nucleotides, the CDR3 is TGTGCCAGCAGTTACCCCGCTGTCTACACCTTC.

V gene TRBV29-1 combines with J gene TRBJ1-2; D gene uncertain. The CDR3 extends over 13 amino acids. Trimming pared 1 base from V and 7 bases from J, leaving 13 bases between. Germline CDR1 is SQVTM and CDR2 is ANQGSEA. The CDR3 DNA follows: TGCAGCGTTGAAGTCCAGCCTAACCGTGGCTACACCTTC. This gives the protein CSVEVQPNRGYTF.

This chain connects TRBV6-5 to TRBJ2-2, with D perhaps matching TRBD2 (5 bases). V was shortened by 0 bases and J by 7 bases, with 6 bases between the two germline ends. Germline V gives CDR1 MNHEY, CDR2 SVGAGI. The CDR3 is made up of 13 amino acids. The CDR3 protein is CASSYSRDGELFF. For the CDR3, the DNA is TGTGCCAGCAGTTACTCGAGGGACGGGGAGCTGTTTTTT.

This clone has just a few counts. Other nucleotide sequences in the sample specify the same CDR3. This rearrangement joins TRBV10-3 to TRBJ2-4; D is undetermined. The germline V gene encodes CDR1 ENHRY and CDR2 SYGVKD. V lost 3 bases to trimming and J lost 0 bases, with 6 bases between them. The CDR3 extends over 14 amino acids. This CDR3 is CAISEGLAKNIQYF. The CDR3 DNA sequence: TGTGCCATCAGTGAAGGATTAGCCAAAAACATTCAGTACTTC.

This clone was observed a handful of times. The rearrangement uses TRBV19 and TRBJ1-5; D may be TRBD1 (5 bases). Germline values: CDR1 LNHDA, CDR2 SQIVND (reference sequence). Trimming took off 5 bases at V and 5 bases at J, with 19 bases between the two ends. The CDR3 has 16 amino acids. CDR3 nucleotides: TGTGCCAGTAGTCCCCGGCCAGGGACCTGGCATCAGCCCCAGCATTTT. It encodes CASSPRPGTWHQPQHF. The whole variable domain, filled in from reference TRBV19 and TRBJ1-5, reads DGGITQSPKYLFRKEGQNVTLSCEQNLNHDAMYWYRQDPGQGLRLIYYSQIVNDFQKGDIAEGYSVSREKKESFPLTVTSAQKNPTAFYLCASSPRPGTWHQPQHFGDGTRLSIL.

V gene TRBV24-1 combines with J gene TRBJ2-5; D could derive from TRBD1 or TRBD2 (6 bases each). The germline V gene encodes CDR1 KGHDR and CDR2 SFDVKD. Trimming took off 5 bases at V and 5 bases at J, with 23 bases between the two ends. This CDR3 has 17 amino acids. This CDR3 reads CATSVYRRVRTVETQYF. The CDR3 coding sequence is TGTGCCACCAGTGTCTACCGGAGGGTGAGGACAGTCGAGACCCAGTACTTC.

This sequence joins TRBV6-6 and TRBJ1-5; D gene uncertain. V was shortened by 0 bases and J by 8 bases, with 8 bases between the two germline ends. CDR3 length equals 13 residues. CDR1 MNHNY and CDR2 SVGAGI come from the germline V gene (reference sequence). DNA for the CDR3: TGTGCCAGCAGTTACTCGGAGTACGAGCCCCAGCATTTT. This sequence encodes CASSYSEYEPQHF.

This rearrangement joins TRBV5-1 to TRBJ2-5; D is uncertain. V was clipped by 5 bases and J by 2 bases, with 7 bases between them. The CDR3 loop spans 12 amino acids. Germline V CDR1 and CDR2: SGHRS, YFSETQ. The CDR3 sequence: CASRRQQETQYF. DNA of the CDR3: TGCGCCAGCAGGCGGCAACAAGAGACCCAGTACTTC.

V and J are TRBV14 and TRBJ2-7; D remains unclear. V lost 0 bases, J lost 3 bases, and 12 bases lay in between. Germline V gene sequence: CDR1 SGHDN, CDR2 FVKESK. The CDR3 spans 15 residues. The CDR3 DNA reads TGTGCCAGCAGCCAAGATCCGATGGGAAACTACGAGCAGTACTTC. This encodes CASSQDPMGNYEQYF. Supplemented by reference TRBV14 and TRBJ2-7, the full variable domain reads EAGVTQFPSHSVIEKGQTVTLRCDPISGHDNLYWYRRVMGKEIKFLLHFVKESKQDESGMPNNRFLAERTGGTYSTLKVQPAELEDSGVYFCASSQDPMGNYEQYFGPGTRLTVT.

This clone has just a few counts. The chain uses TRBV30 and TRBJ2-7; D uncertain. The ends were cut back, 4 bases at V and 5 bases at J, with 12 bases in the middle. This CDR3 spans 12 amino acids. Germline values: CDR1 GTSNPN, CDR2 SVGIG (reference sequence). CDR3 DNA sequence: TGTGCCTGGACCAGGTCCGGCAACGAGCAGTACTTC. Protein sequence: CAWTRSGNEQYF.

The chain carries TRBV5-6 and TRBJ2-1; TRBD2 aligns across 11 bases. With V trimmed by 4 bases and J by 4 bases, 7 bases remained unmatched. The CDR3 spans 16 residues. Germline CDR1 is SGHDT and CDR2 is YYEEEE. The CDR3 loop reads CASSPLAGGPYNEQFF. The CDR3 DNA reads TGTGCCAGCAGCCCGCTAGCGGGAGGCCCATACAATGAGCAGTTCTTC.